This T cell receptor (beta chain) was obtained from a study of blood T cells in healthy people across ages. Together with a sample-barcoded 5' primer, a J-beta primer mix was included in a second PCR lasting 7 to 11 cycles. Carrying 12 random nucleotides, a template-switch adaptor labeled each individual cDNA molecule. One entry per CDR3 protein, called by TCRdb with MiXCR from the 5' RACE reads. The table records roughly 1.9 million distinct CDR3 sequences, 39% of them present only once. With regard to this clonotype: Its antigen is not known.

Study-wide results and caveats: Conclusively comparing naive with antigen-experienced cells was impossible with unsorted PBMCs.

The TCR was taken from a human donor in good health. The sample comprised blood.

The CDR3 loop reads CSARSARSENYGYTF. Written as DNA, the CDR3 is TGCAGTGCTAGGTCCGCCAGGAGTGAAAACTATGGCTACACCTTC. The chain combines TRBV20-1 with TRBJ1-2, with D unresolved. Looked up from germline, CDR1 is DFQATT and CDR2 is SNEGSKA (reference sequence). Trimming removed 3 bases at V and 2 bases at J, with 16 bases between. This CDR3 contains 15 residues.